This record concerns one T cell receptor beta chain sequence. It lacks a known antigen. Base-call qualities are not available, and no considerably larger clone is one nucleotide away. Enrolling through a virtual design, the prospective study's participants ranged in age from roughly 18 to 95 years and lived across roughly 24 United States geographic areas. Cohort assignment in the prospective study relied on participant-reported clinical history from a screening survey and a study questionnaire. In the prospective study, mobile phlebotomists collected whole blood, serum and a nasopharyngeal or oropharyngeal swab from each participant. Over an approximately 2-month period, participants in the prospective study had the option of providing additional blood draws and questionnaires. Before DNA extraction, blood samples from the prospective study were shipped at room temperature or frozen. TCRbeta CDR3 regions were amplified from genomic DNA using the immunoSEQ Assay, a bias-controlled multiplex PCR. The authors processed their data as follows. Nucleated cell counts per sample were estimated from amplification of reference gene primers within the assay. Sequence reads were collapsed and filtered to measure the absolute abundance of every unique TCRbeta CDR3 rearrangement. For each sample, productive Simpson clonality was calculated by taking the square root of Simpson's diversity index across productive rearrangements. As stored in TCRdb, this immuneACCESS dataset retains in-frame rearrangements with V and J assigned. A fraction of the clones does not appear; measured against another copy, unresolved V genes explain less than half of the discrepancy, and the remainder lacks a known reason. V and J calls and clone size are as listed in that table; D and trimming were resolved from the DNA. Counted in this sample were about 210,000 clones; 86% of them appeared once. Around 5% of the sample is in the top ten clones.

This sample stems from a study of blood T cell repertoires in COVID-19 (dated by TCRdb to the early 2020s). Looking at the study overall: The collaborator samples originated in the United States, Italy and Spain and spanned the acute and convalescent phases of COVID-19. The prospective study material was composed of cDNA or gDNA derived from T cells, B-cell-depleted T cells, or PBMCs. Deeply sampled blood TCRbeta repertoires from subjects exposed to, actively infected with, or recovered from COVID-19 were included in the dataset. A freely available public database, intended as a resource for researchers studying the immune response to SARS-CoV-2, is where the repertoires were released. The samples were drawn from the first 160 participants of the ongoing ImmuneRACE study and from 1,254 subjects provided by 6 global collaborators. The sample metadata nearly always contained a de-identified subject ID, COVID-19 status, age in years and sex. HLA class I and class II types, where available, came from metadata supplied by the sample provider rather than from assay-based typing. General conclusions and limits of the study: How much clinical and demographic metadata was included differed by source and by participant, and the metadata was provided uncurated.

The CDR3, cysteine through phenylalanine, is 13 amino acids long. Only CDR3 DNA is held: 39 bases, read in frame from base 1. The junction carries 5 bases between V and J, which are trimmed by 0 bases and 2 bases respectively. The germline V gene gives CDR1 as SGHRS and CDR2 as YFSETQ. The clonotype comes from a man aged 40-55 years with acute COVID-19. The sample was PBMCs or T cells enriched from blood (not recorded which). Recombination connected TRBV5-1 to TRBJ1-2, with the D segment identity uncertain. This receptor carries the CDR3 CASSLVQNYGYTF. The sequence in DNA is TGCGCCAGCAGCTTGGTCCAGAACTATGGCTACACCTTC.